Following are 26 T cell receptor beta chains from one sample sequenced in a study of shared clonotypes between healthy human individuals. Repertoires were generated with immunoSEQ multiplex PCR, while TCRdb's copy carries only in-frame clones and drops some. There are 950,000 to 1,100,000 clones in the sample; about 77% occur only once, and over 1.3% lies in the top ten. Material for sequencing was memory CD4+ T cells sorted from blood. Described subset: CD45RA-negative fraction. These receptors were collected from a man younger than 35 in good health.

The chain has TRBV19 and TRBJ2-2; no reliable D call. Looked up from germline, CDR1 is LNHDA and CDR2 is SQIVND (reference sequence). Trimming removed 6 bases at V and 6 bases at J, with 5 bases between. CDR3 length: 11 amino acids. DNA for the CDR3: TGTGCCAGTAGAGTCGCCGGGGAGCTGTTTTTT. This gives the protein CASRVAGELFF.

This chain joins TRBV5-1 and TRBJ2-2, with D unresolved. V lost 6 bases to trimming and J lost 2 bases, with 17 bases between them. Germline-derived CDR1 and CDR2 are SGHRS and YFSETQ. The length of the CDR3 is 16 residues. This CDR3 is CASNNLVNPNTGELFF. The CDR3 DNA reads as TGCGCCAGCAATAACCTCGTAAATCCCAACACCGGGGAGCTGTTTTTT.

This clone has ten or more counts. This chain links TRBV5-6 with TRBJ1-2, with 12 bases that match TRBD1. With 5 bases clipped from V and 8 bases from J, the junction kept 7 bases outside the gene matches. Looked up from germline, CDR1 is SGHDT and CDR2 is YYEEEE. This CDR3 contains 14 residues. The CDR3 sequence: CASRPGQGAEGYTF. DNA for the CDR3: TGTGCCAGCAGACCGGGACAGGGGGCGGAAGGCTACACCTTC.

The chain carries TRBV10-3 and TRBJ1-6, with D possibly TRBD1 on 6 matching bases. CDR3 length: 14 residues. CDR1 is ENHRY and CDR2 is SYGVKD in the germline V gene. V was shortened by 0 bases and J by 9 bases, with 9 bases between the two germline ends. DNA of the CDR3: TGTGCCATCAGTGAGTCGTTACAGGGTTCACCCCTCCACTTT. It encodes CAISESLQGSPLHF.

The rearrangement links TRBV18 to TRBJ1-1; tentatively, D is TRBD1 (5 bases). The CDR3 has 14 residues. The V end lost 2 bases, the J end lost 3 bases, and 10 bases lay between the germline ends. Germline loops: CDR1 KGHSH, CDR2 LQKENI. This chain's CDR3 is CASSPSREYTEAFF. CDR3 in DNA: TGTGCCAGCTCACCAAGCAGGGAGTACACTGAAGCTTTCTTT.

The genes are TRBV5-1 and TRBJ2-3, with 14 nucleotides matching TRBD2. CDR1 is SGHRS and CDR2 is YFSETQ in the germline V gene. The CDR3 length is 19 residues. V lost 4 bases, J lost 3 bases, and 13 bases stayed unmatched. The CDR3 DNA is TGCGCCAGCAGCGTCACCGGGACTAGCGGGAGAGTGCTAACAGATACGCAGTATTTT. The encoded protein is CASSVTGTSGRVLTDTQYF.

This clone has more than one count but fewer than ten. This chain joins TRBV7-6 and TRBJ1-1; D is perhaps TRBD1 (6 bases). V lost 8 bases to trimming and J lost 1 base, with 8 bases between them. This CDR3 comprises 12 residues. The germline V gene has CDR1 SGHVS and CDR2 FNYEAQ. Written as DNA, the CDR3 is TGTGCCAGCCGGGACAAGAACACTGAAGCTTTCTTT. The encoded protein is CASRDKNTEAFF.

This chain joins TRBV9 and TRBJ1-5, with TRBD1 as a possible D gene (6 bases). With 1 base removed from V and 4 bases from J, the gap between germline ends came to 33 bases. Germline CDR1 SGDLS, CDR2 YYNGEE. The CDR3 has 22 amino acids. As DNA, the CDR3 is TGTGCCAGCAGCGTAAATCCAAACAGGGTTTTGGGCCCCCCCGAACCGAATCAGCCCCAGCATTTT. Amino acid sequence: CASSVNPNRVLGPPEPNQPQHF.

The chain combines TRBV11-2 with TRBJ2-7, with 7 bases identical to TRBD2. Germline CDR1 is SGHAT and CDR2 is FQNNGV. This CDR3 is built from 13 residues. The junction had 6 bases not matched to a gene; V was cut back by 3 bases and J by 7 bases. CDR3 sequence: CASSFGPGREQYF. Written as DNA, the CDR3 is TGTGCCAGCAGCTTCGGGCCCGGGAGGGAGCAGTACTTC.

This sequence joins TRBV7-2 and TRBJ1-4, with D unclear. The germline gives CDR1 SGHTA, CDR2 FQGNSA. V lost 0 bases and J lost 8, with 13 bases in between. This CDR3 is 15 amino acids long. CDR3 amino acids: CASSLAAGVLEKLFF. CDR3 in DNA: TGTGCCAGCAGCTTAGCGGCTGGGGTCCTAGAAAAACTGTTTTTT.

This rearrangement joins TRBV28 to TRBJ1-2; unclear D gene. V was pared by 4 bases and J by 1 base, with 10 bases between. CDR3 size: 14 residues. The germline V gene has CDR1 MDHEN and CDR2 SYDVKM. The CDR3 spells CASSSLRSNYGYTF. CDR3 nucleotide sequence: TGTGCCAGCAGTTCTCTACGGAGTAACTATGGCTACACCTTC.

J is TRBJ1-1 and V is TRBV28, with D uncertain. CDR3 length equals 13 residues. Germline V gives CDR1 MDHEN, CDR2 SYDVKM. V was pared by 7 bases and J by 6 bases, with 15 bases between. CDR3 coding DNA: TGTGCCAGCACCTTAAGCCAGGACCCTGAAGCTTTCTTT. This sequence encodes CASTLSQDPEAFF.

This CDR3 reads CASRASSGRFQFF. CDR3 sequence (DNA): TGTGCCAGTAGGGCCAGCAGTGGGCGCTTTCAGTTCTTC. The gene calls are TRBV19 and TRBJ2-1; no reliable D call. This CDR3 is built from 13 residues. V lost 6 bases to trimming and J lost 13 bases, with 19 bases between them. Germline V CDR1 and CDR2: LNHDA, SQIVND (reference sequence). The full variable domain, completed using reference TRBV19 and TRBJ2-1, is DGGITQSPKYLFRKEGQNVTLSCEQNLNHDAMYWYRQDPGQGLRLIYYSQIVNDFQKGDIAEGYSVSREKKESFPLTVTSAQKNPTAFYLCASRASSGRFQFFGPGTRLTVL.

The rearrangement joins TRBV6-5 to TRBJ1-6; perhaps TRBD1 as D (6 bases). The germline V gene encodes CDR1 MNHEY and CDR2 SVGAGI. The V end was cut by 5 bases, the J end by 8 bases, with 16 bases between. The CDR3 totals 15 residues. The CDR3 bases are TGTGCCAGCAGTCCACAGGGCGCGGGTTATTCACCCCTCCACTTT. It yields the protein CASSPQGAGYSPLHF.

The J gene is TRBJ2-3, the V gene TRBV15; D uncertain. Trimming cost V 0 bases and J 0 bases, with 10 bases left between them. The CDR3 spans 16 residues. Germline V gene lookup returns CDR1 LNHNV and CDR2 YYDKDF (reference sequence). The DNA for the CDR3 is TGTGCCACCAGCAGAGAACAGCGTACTAGCACAGATACGCAGTATTTT. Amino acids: CATSREQRTSTDTQYF.

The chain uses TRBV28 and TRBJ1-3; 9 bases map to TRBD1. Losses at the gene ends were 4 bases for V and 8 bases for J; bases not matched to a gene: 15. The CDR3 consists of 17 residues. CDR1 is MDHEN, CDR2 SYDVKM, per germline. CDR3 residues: CASSSSQTGTGLDTIYF. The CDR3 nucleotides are TGTGCCAGCAGTTCATCCCAAACCGGGACAGGGCTGGACACCATATATTTT.

DNA for the CDR3: TGCGCCAGCAGCCAAGATTGGTCAGGGGTCAAAAACATTCAGTACTTC. Translation gives CASSQDWSGVKNIQYF. The genes are TRBV4-1 and TRBJ2-4; the D gene is possibly TRBD1 (6 bases). Germline V gene data show CDR1 as MGHRA and CDR2 as YSYEKL. There are 16 residues in the CDR3. Trimming shortened V by 0 bases and J by 3 bases, and 12 bases separated the two germline ends.

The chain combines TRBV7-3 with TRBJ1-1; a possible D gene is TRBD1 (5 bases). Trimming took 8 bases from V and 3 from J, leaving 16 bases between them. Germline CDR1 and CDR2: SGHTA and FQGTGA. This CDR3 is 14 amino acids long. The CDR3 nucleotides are TGTGCCAGCTCCGCCTCCGGGGCCGACACTGAAGCTTTCTTT. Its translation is CASSASGADTEAFF.

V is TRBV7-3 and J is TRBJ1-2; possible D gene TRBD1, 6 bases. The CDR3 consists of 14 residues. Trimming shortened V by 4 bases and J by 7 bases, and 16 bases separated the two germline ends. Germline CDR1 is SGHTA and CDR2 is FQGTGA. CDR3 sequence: CASSSGAGDGGYTF. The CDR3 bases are TGTGCCAGCAGCTCGGGGGCCGGGGATGGTGGCTACACCTTC.

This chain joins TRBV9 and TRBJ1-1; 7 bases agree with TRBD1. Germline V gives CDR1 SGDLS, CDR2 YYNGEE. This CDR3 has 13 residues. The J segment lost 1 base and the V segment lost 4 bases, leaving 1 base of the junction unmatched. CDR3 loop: CASSRDRNTEAFF. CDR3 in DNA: TGTGCCAGCAGCCGGGACAGGAACACTGAAGCTTTCTTT.

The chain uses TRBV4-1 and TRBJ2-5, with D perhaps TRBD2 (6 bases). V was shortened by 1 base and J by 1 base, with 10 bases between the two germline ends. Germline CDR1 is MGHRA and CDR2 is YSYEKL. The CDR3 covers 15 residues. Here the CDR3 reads CASSQGEEIQETQYF. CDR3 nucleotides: TGCGCCAGCAGCCAAGGGGAGGAGATCCAAGAGACCCAGTACTTC.

The CDR3 is CASSGFNQPQHF. The CDR3 DNA is TGTGCCAGCAGTGGATTCAATCAGCCCCAGCATTTT. The V call is TRBV25-1, the J call TRBJ1-5; D call uncertain. The germline CDR1 and CDR2 sequences are MGHDK and SYGVNS. Trimming took off 4 bases at V and 3 bases at J, with 4 bases between the two ends. The CDR3 runs 12 residues.

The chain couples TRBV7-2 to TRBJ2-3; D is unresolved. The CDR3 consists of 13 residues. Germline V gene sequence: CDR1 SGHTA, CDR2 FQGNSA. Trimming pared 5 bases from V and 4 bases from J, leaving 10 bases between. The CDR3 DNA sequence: TGTGCCAGCAGCCCCCGGAGAGCAGATACGCAGTATTTT. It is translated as CASSPRRADTQYF.

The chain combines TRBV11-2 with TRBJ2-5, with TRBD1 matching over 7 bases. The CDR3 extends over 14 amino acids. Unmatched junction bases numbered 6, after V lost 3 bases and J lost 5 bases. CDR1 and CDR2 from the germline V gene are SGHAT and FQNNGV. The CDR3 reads CASSLTGKVETQYF. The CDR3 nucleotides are TGTGCCAGCAGCTTGACAGGGAAGGTGGAGACCCAGTACTTC. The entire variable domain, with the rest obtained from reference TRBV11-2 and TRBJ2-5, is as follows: EAGVAQSPRYKIIEKRQSVAFWCNPISGHATLYWYQQILGQGPKLLIQFQNNGVVDDSQLPKDRFSAERLKGVDSTLKIQPAKLEDSAVYLCASSLTGKVETQYFGPGTRLLVL.

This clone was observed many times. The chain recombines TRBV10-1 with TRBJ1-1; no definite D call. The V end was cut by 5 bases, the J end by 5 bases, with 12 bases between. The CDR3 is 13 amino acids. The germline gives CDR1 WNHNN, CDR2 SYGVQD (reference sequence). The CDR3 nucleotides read TGCGCCAGCAGTTTCCACGGGATAACTGAAGCTTTCTTT. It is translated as CASSFHGITEAFF.

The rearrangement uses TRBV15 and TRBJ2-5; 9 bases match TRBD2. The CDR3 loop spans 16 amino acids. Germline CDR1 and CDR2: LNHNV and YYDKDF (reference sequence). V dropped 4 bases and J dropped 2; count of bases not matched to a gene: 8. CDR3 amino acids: CATSTSGLALQETQYF. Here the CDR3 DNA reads TGTGCCACCAGCACCTCAGGACTAGCGCTTCAAGAGACCCAGTACTTC.